Presented here are 5 T cell receptor beta chains from one specimen sequenced in a study of metastatic and nonmetastatic thyroid tumors. TCRdb re-called clones via MiXCR from the PCR reads. This table has just under 60,000 clones, about a sixth appearing once. Nobody among the patients had been given any treatment before thyroid surgery. The specimen was blood. Every receptor here comes from a male donor with papillary thyroid cancer or a benign thyroid nodule (not recorded which). Some clones in this sample may be carry-over from other donors' samples.

This clone was observed at least ten times. The genes are TRBV11-2 and TRBJ2-7; 7 bases map to TRBD2. The V and J ends lost 5 bases and 2 bases, in that order; junction bases with no gene match: 12. This CDR3 contains 16 residues. CDR1 and CDR2 from the germline V gene are SGHAT and FQNNGV. Here the CDR3 reads CASSPKVGLGPYEQYF. The CDR3, as DNA: TGTGCCAGCAGCCCGAAGGTTGGACTAGGTCCCTACGAGCAGTACTTC.

The table lists this clone with many counts. The chain couples TRBV7-6 to TRBJ2-7; perhaps TRBD1 as D (6 bases). This CDR3 is built from 13 residues. Trimming stripped 3 bases from V and 6 bases from J, with 12 bases between. Germline assignment: CDR1 SGHVS and CDR2 FNYEAQ. As DNA, the CDR3 is TGTGCCAGCAGCTTCGTACAGGGCGGCGAGCAGTACGTC. This translates into CASSFVQGGEQYV.

Of note for this clone: Relative to the germline gene, one junction end is altered; a read error may explain this. The J gene is TRBJ2-7, the V gene TRBV30; maybe TRBD1 (6 bases). The CDR3 spans 13 residues. Per germline, CDR1 GTSNPN and CDR2 SVGIG (reference sequence). The CDR3 DNA sequence: TGTGCCTGTAGTGTGACAGGTACCTACGAGCAGTACTTC. Translating it yields CACSVTGTYEQYF.

The sample holds many counts of this clone. The rearrangement links TRBV19 to TRBJ1-1, with 8 nucleotides matching TRBD1. Trimming took 3 bases from V and 8 from J; bases not matched to a gene: 5. From germline, CDR1 is LNHDA and CDR2 SQIVND (reference sequence). The CDR3 is made up of 13 amino acids. CDR3 region: CASSMARGREAFF. DNA of the CDR3: TGTGCCAGTAGTATGGCCAGGGGGCGGGAAGCTTTCTTT. Full variable domain (remainder filled in from reference TRBV19 and TRBJ1-1): DGGITQSPKYLFRKEGQNVTLSCEQNLNHDAMYWYRQDPGQGLRLIYYSQIVNDFQKGDIAEGYSVSREKKESFPLTVTSAQKNPTAFYLCASSMARGREAFFGQGTRLTVV.

This clone was seen a handful of times. The rearrangement joins TRBV5-5 to TRBJ1-4; 9 nucleotides agree with TRBD1. The CDR3 totals 15 residues. Germline CDR1 SGHKS, CDR2 YYEKEE (reference sequence). The trim removed 4 bases at V and 8 bases at J, leaving 9 bases unmatched. Written as DNA, the CDR3 is TGTGCCAGCAGCCCAGACCGACAGGGGGGGGAAAAACTGTTTTTT. This sequence encodes CASSPDRQGGEKLFF.